The 8 T cell receptor beta chains below were found in one sample sequenced in a study of spatial heterogeneity in lung cancer. Sample time point: sample taken at primary tumor resection. The study sequenced unsorted whole RNA from tumor, nontumor lung or frozen PBMC. TCRdb re-called the 5' RACE reads through MiXCR, storing one row per CDR3 protein. Among about 26,000 distinct CDR3 sequences listed, 9.5% to 15% were seen once. The specimen was PBMCs, collected at surgery. These receptors came from a female donor with early-stage non-small cell lung cancer.

This clonotype was observed many times. The rearrangement links TRBV5-5 to TRBJ1-1; D is ambiguous. The CDR3 spans 14 residues. The V gene lost 2 bases and the J gene lost 4 bases, with 12 bases spanning the gap. Germline V gene data show CDR1 as SGHKS and CDR2 as YYEKEE (reference sequence). The CDR3 sequence: CASSFGVGSTEAFF. CDR3 bases: TGTGCCAGCAGCTTCGGGGTGGGCTCCACTGAAGCTTTCTTT.

This clonotype is judged medium-sized. The chain links TRBV4-1 to TRBJ2-1; D uncertain. Germline lookup yields CDR1 MGHRA and CDR2 YSYEKL. V dropped 3 bases and J dropped 0 bases, with 9 bases sitting between them. This CDR3 is 15 amino acids long. The CDR3: CASSHSEPSYNEQFF. Here the CDR3 DNA reads TGCGCCAGCAGCCACAGCGAGCCCTCCTACAATGAGCAGTTCTTC.

This clonotype was seen at least ten times. This chain connects TRBV7-2 to TRBJ2-1, with D hard to call. V was trimmed by 5 bases and J by 8 bases, leaving 13 bases between them. This CDR3 has 13 amino acids. Germline V gene sequence: CDR1 SGHTA, CDR2 FQGNSA. CDR3 in DNA: TGTGCCAGCAGCCGGTCGACGTGGGATGAGCAGTTCTTC. This translates into CASSRSTWDEQFF.

This clonotype was seen repeatedly, ten times or more. The rearrangement links TRBV3-1 to TRBJ1-4; D gene ambiguous. Germline CDR1 LGHDT, CDR2 YNNKEL (reference sequence). CDR3 length: 14 amino acids. V lost 0 bases and J 5 bases, leaving 7 bases between the germline ends. CDR3 DNA: TGTGCCAGCAGCCAAGAAAGGTCAAATGAAAAACTGTTTTTT. Translation: CASSQERSNEKLFF.

This clonotype has at least ten counts. The germline gene is not matched at one end of the junction; a read error may be the cause. This sequence joins TRBV7-6 and TRBJ1-6; 8 bases are a match to TRBD1. CDR1 and CDR2 from the germline V gene are SGHVS and FNYEAQ. The CDR3 contains 14 residues. CDR3 nucleotides: TGTGCCAGCAGCATCGACAGGGGAGGATCACCCCTCCATTTT. Its translation is CASSIDRGGSPLHF.

There are many counts of this clonotype. The chain employs TRBV7-2 and TRBJ2-3; 11 bases line up with TRBD1. Germline-derived CDR1 and CDR2 are SGHTA and FQGNSA. The CDR3 loop spans 17 amino acids. The junction had 11 bases not matched to a gene; V was cut back by 3 bases and J by 6 bases. CDR3 nucleotides: TGTGCCAGCAGCTTCCGAATCCGGACAGGGGGCGATGATACGCAGTATTTT. Translation: CASSFRIRTGGDDTQYF.

This clonotype was counted ten times or more. The rearrangement uses TRBV29-1 and TRBJ2-3, with 9 bases lining up with TRBD1. This CDR3 has 14 amino acids. V gave up 2 bases and J gave up 1 base; unmatched junction bases: 1. Germline V gives CDR1 SQVTM, CDR2 ANQGSEA. CDR3 in DNA: TGCAGCGTTGAACGACAGGGGGGCACAGATACGCAGTATTTT. As protein: CSVERQGGTDTQYF.

In its sample, this clonotype was seen many times. The chain uses TRBV6-5 and TRBJ1-1; D is unclear. The CDR3 runs to 11 residues. Per the germline V gene, CDR1 is MNHEY and CDR2 is SVGAGI. Trimming took off 8 bases at V and 3 bases at J, with 7 bases between the two ends. CDR3 nucleotide sequence: TGTGCCAGCGCCCTCTACACTGAAGCTTTCTTT. Protein sequence: CASALYTEAFF.